This is a list of T cell receptor beta chains from one sample in a study of T cells in Graves' hyperthyroidism and ophthalmopathy. TCRdb ran MiXCR on the multiplex PCR reads and lists one entry per CDR3 protein. In the table there are about 360,000 distinct CDR3 sequences, approximately 13% of which are singletons. What was sequenced was blood. These receptor sequences come from a woman aged 18-29 years with Graves' hyperthyroidism. CDR3s leave out the opening cysteine and the closing phenylalanine or tryptophan. Clone size appears in some rows only: once, few, many, or a class for an expanded clone.

v_gene	abundance	j_gene	CDR3aa
TRBV28	many	TRBJ2-3	ASSSLEAQY
TRBV28	many	TRBJ1-1	ASNRGRTEAF
TRBV27	few	TRBJ2-1	ASSLGGGAPYNEQF
TRBV3-1	many	TRBJ1-5	ASSQSALGTVGYSNQPQH
TRBV3-1	many	TRBJ2-1	ASSQEIGLAGGWGDNEQF
TRBV28	many	TRBJ1-3	ASIDRSSGNTIY
TRBV30	few	TRBJ1-4	AWSVLGGDEKLF
TRBV28	many	TRBJ1-2	ASSLGLIYGYT
TRBV12-3/TRBV12-4	many	TRBJ1-5	ASSLGPRGLDNNQPQH
TRBV7-6	few	TRBJ2-5	ASSRKPRVAGAWETQY
TRBV9	few	TRBJ2-7	ASSVQEPSYEQY
TRBV7-3	many	TRBJ1-1	ASSLGLENTEAF
TRBV10-3	many	TRBJ1-1	AISESAYGTEAF
TRBV4-1	-	TRBJ1-2	ASSQEGTRGDYGYT
TRBV11-1	many	TRBJ2-6	ASSSGTGAGANVLT
TRBV9	many	TRBJ2-5	ASSPSPMETQY
TRBV20-1	few	TRBJ1-4	SARDREYPGKLF
TRBV11-2	many	TRBJ2-3	ASSLLFLSSTDTQY
TRBV7-9	-	TRBJ1-6	ASSLDYSPLH
TRBV5-6	few	TRBJ1-2	ASRVMGQGMHYGYT
TRBV5-5	many	TRBJ1-5	ASSLLADLRPQH
TRBV5-1	few	TRBJ2-1	ASSFQDTYNEQF
TRBV28	many	TRBJ2-7	ASSLMGRGTYEQY
TRBV3-1	many	TRBJ2-1	ASSQNDLHNEQF